Shown below are 21 T cell receptor beta chains from a single sample sequenced in a study of T cell responses to AZD1222 COVID-19 vaccine. The protocol was immunoSEQ multiplex PCR, while the TCRdb copy is restricted to in-frame clones and leaves out a portion. The data show around 110,000 clones, roughly 90% seen once. Specimen: peripheral blood, collected on day 0 of AZD1222 vaccination. The receptors were sampled from an adult in good health.

This clone was observed a single time. The chain combines TRBV19 with TRBJ1-4; 7 positions match TRBD1. In germline, CDR1 is LNHDA, CDR2 SQIVND (reference sequence). The V segment lost 4 bases and the J segment 8 bases; nucleotides outside the gene matches: 7. CDR3 length: 14 amino acids. CDR3 sequence reads: CASSTGDSSEKLFF. CDR3 nucleotides: TGTGCCAGTAGTACCGGGGACAGCTCCGAAAAACTGTTTTTT.

CDR3 region: CASSDGRVRDTQYF. As DNA, the CDR3 is TGTGCCAGCAGTGACGGCAGGGTCAGAGATACGCAGTATTTT. The chain combines TRBV2 with TRBJ2-3; tentatively, D is TRBD1 (5 bases). The ends were cut back, 3 bases at V and 5 bases at J, with 12 bases in the middle. This CDR3 spans 14 amino acids. The germline V gene has CDR1 SNHLY and CDR2 FYNNEI.

The CDR3: CASSYGQGSGNTIYF. The CDR3 region has the DNA TGTGCCAGCAGCTATGGCCAGGGCTCTGGAAACACCATATATTTT. The chain has TRBV7-8 and TRBJ1-3; D possibly corresponds to TRBD1 (5 bases). CDR3 length: 15 residues. Trimming removed 4 bases at V and 0 bases at J, with 10 bases between. The germline gives CDR1 SGHVS, CDR2 FQNEAQ.

CDR3 nucleotide sequence: TGTGCCAGCTATAATTATGGGGGAGGCTACACCTTC. It specifies CASYNYGGGYTF. The chain links TRBV27 to TRBJ1-2, with D possibly being TRBD1 (5 bases). This CDR3 comprises 12 residues. The V gene's germline CDR1 is MNHEY and CDR2 SMNVEV (reference sequence). V was clipped by 8 bases and J by 8 bases, with 15 bases between them.

This chain joins TRBV7-8 and TRBJ2-7; D gene ambiguous. There are 14 residues in the CDR3. From germline, CDR1 is SGHVS and CDR2 FQNEAQ. Trimming took 3 bases from V and 0 from J, leaving 9 bases between them. The CDR3 protein is CASSFRSRSYEQYF. DNA of the CDR3: TGTGCCAGCAGCTTCAGGTCCCGCTCCTACGAGCAGTACTTC.

This clone appeared once. The chain is built from TRBV19 and TRBJ1-2, with D possibly matching TRBD1 (6 bases). Germline V lookup: CDR1 LNHDA, CDR2 SQIVND (reference sequence). Trimming shortened V by 3 bases and J by 7 bases, and 12 bases separated the two germline ends. This CDR3 has 13 amino acids. The CDR3 nucleotides are TGTGCCAGTAGTATTACCAGGGGAAGTGGCTACACCTTC. Encoded protein: CASSITRGSGYTF.

To note about this clone: The same CDR3 also results from other DNA sequences found in this sample. The CDR3 here is CASSAQGSSYEQYF. CDR3 bases: TGTGCCAGTAGTGCCCAGGGATCCTCCTACGAGCAGTACTTC. This chain connects TRBV19 to TRBJ2-7, with D possibly being TRBD1 (5 bases). V lost 5 bases, J lost 0 bases, and 11 bases lay in between. The CDR3 covers 14 residues. CDR1 and CDR2 (germline): LNHDA, SQIVND (reference sequence).

The chain employs TRBV6-5 and TRBJ1-5; the D gene is possibly TRBD1 (5 bases). Germline V gene lookup returns CDR1 MNHEY and CDR2 SVGAGI. V gave up 6 bases and J gave up 6 bases, with 12 bases separating them. CDR3 length equals 13 residues. CDR3 residues: CASSWERGQPQHF. DNA of the CDR3: TGTGCCAGCAGCTGGGAAAGGGGTCAGCCCCAGCATTTT.

This chain connects TRBV2 to TRBJ1-1, with D possibly being TRBD1 (5 bases). This CDR3 comprises 14 residues. Per germline, CDR1 SNHLY and CDR2 FYNNEI. V was cut by 7 bases and J by 3 bases, with 15 bases left in between. CDR3 sequence reads: CASTAGSGHTEAFF. CDR3 coding DNA: TGTGCCAGCACTGCAGGGAGCGGGCACACTGAAGCTTTCTTT.

The chain carries TRBV14 and TRBJ2-3; 13 bases line up with TRBD2. V lost 4 bases, J lost 4 bases, and 11 bases stayed unmatched. CDR3 length: 18 amino acids. CDR1 and CDR2 (germline): SGHDN, FVKESK. CDR3 bases: TGTGCCAGCAGCCCTCGGACTAGCGGGGGCACCCGACCAGATACGCAGTATTTT. Encoded protein: CASSPRTSGGTRPDTQYF.

The rearrangement links TRBV2 to TRBJ2-5, with TRBD2 matching over 8 bases. The V gene's germline CDR1 is SNHLY and CDR2 FYNNEI. J was trimmed by 5 bases and V by 6 bases; bases with no gene match: 11. CDR3 length equals 15 residues. The CDR3 DNA reads as TGTGCCAGCAGCGAGGGCGGGGGGCCGTATGAGACCCAGTACTTC. Translating gives CASSEGGGPYETQYF.

The chain carries TRBV9 and TRBJ1-1; D gene unclear. Germline assignment: CDR1 SGDLS and CDR2 YYNGEE. V lost 3 bases and J 10 bases, leaving 19 bases between the germline ends. The CDR3 spans 14 residues. CDR3 protein: CASSARTLRPPAFF. The CDR3 coding sequence is TGTGCCAGCAGCGCCCGAACTCTACGGCCCCCAGCTTTCTTT. The variable domain in full, with the rest retrieved from reference TRBV9 and TRBJ1-1, is DSGVTQTPKHLITATGQRVTLRCSPRSGDLSVYWYQQSLDQGLQFLIQYYNGEERAKGNILERFSAQQFPDLHSELNLSSLELGDSALYFCASSARTLRPPAFFGQGTRLTVV.

The chain joins TRBV9 to TRBJ2-5; no reliable D call. CDR3 length: 13 residues. Germline CDR1 and CDR2: SGDLS and YYNGEE. Deletions cut 2 bases from V and 3 bases from J, with 8 bases between. The CDR3 spells CASSVLPEETQYF. For the CDR3, the DNA is TGTGCCAGCAGCGTTCTACCAGAAGAGACCCAGTACTTC.

V and J are TRBV28 and TRBJ1-2; 8 bases align to TRBD1. Unmatched junction bases numbered 3, after V lost 3 bases and J lost 6 bases. CDR3 size: 13 residues. Germline lookup yields CDR1 MDHEN and CDR2 SYDVKM. CDR3 coding DNA: TGTGCCAGCAGTTTCCAGGGGGCAGATGGCTACACCTTC. Its translation is CASSFQGADGYTF.

J is TRBJ1-4 and V is TRBV7-2, with D unresolved. Germline-derived CDR1 and CDR2 are SGHTA and FQGNSA. Trimming shortened V by 2 bases and J by 3 bases, and 10 bases separated the two germline ends. CDR3 size: 15 residues. The CDR3 spells CASSLSGLANEKLFF. DNA of the CDR3: TGTGCCAGCAGCTTATCCGGGTTGGCTAATGAAAAACTGTTTTTT.

CDR3 in DNA: TGTGCCAGCAGGGGGGGGCTGGGGAACACTGAAGCTTTCTTT. Amino acid sequence: CASRGGLGNTEAFF. The chain recombines TRBV5-4 with TRBJ1-1; the D gene is possibly TRBD1 (6 bases). CDR3 size: 14 residues. From germline, CDR1 is SGHNT and CDR2 YYREEE (reference sequence). The ends were cut back, 5 bases at V and 1 base at J, with 12 bases in the middle.

Notes on this clone: This sample includes further DNA sequences coding for the same CDR3. This rearrangement joins TRBV6-4 to TRBJ2-1; 7 bases align to TRBD2. This CDR3 spans 15 amino acids. From germline, CDR1 is MRHNA and CDR2 SNTAGT. With 0 bases clipped from V and 7 bases from J, the junction kept 6 bases outside the gene matches. This chain's CDR3 is CASSDSSGGGNEQFF. CDR3 bases: TGTGCCAGCAGTGACTCGTCGGGGGGTGGTAATGAGCAGTTCTTC.

The chain employs TRBV6-4 and TRBJ1-1; 9 positions agree with TRBD1. The V gene end was trimmed by 6 bases and the J gene end by 10 bases; junction bases not matched to a gene: 9. Germline CDR1 reads MRHNA; CDR2 reads SNTAGT. CDR3 size: 13 residues. The CDR3 DNA reads TGTGCCAGCAGGTCGTCGGGACAGGGTATAGCTTTCTTT. Translation gives CASRSSGQGIAFF.

In nucleotides, the CDR3 is TGTGCCAGCAGTGATCTCGGCTATGGCTACACCTTC. Residues: CASSDLGYGYTF. The chain combines TRBV25-1 with TRBJ1-2, with no clear D. This CDR3 has 12 residues. Germline V gene lookup returns CDR1 MGHDK and CDR2 SYGVNS. Trimming cost V 3 bases and J 4 bases, with 6 bases left between them.

This clone was detected only a few times. The chain recombines TRBV28 with TRBJ2-1; a weak D match, TRBD2 (6 bases). The CDR3 length is 14 residues. V was clipped by 7 bases and J by 0 bases, with 10 bases between them. CDR1 and CDR2 (germline): MDHEN, SYDVKM. Here the CDR3 reads CASTGESSYNEQFF. The CDR3 DNA reads TGTGCCAGCACGGGGGAATCCTCCTACAATGAGCAGTTCTTC.

The CDR3 DNA follows: TGTGCCAGCAGTTACCCCCCAGCGGGAGATGAGACCCAGTACTTC. Protein product: CASSYPPAGDETQYF. The chain uses TRBV6-2 or TRBV6-3 and TRBJ2-5; 8 bases align to TRBD2. The J segment lost 5 bases and the V segment lost 2 bases, leaving 7 bases of the junction unmatched. CDR3 length: 15 residues. From germline, CDR1 is MNHEY and CDR2 SVGEGT.